Listed below are T cell receptor beta chains from one sample, sequenced in a study of control samples from healthy donors and cancer patients. Produced via immunoSEQ multiplex PCR; TCRdb's table is partial and in-frame only. The sample carries about 130,000 clones, roughly 90% recorded once. The specimen was blood. Source of these receptors: a man between 18 and 29 years old in good health. Each CDR3 is given with its conserved first and last residue. D genes are given only for firm matches. The listing skips clone size in some rows; elsewhere it reads once, few, many or a size class.

V gene: TRBV5-1
D gene: NA
clone size: NA
J gene: TRBJ2-2
CDR3 DNA: TGCGCCAGCAGCTCCATTTCGACAGGTGGGACCGGGGAGCTGTTTTTT
CDR3 protein: CASSSISTGGTGELFF

V gene: TRBV12-3/TRBV12-4
D gene: NA
clone size: once
J gene: TRBJ2-5
CDR3 DNA: TGTGCCAGTGCAGGAAAAGAGACCCAGTACTTC
CDR3 protein: CASAGKETQYF

V gene: TRBV5-4
D gene: NA
clone size: NA
J gene: TRBJ2-6
CDR3 DNA: TGTGCCAGCAGCTTTACAGGGCCCCTAGAGGTCCTGACTTTC
CDR3 protein: CASSFTGPLEVLTF

V gene: TRBV6-1
D gene: TRBD1
clone size: NA
J gene: TRBJ1-5
CDR3 DNA: TGTGCCAGCAGTGAAGTCCGACAGGGGAATCAGCCCCAGCATTTT
CDR3 protein: CASSEVRQGNQPQHF

V gene: TRBV28
D gene: NA
clone size: NA
J gene: TRBJ2-7
CDR3 DNA: TGTGCCAGCGGCCCGCGCGAGCAGTACTTC
CDR3 protein: CASGPREQYF

V gene: TRBV6-5
D gene: NA
clone size: NA
J gene: TRBJ1-3
CDR3 DNA: TGTGCCAGCAGCCCACTACCCTCTGGAAACACCATATATTTT
CDR3 protein: CASSPLPSGNTIYF

V gene: TRBV30
D gene: TRBD2
clone size: few
J gene: TRBJ2-7
CDR3 DNA: TGTGCCTGGATGGGGACTAGCGGCTACGAGCAGTACTTC
CDR3 protein: CAWMGTSGYEQYF

V gene: TRBV12-3/TRBV12-4
D gene: NA
clone size: NA
J gene: TRBJ1-2
CDR3 DNA: TGTGCCAGCAGTTTGGGCAGGGGCAATGGCTACACCTTC
CDR3 protein: CASSLGRGNGYTF

V gene: TRBV10-1
D gene: NA
clone size: NA
J gene: TRBJ2-7
CDR3 DNA: TGCGCCAGCAGTGCTACAGTACTTTTCGGGGACTACGAGCAGTACTTC
CDR3 protein: CASSATVLFGDYEQYF

V gene: TRBV24-1
D gene: NA
clone size: NA
J gene: TRBJ1-2
CDR3 DNA: TGTGCCACCAGTGATCGTACCGGGACACCTAGGGACATCTATGGCTACACCTTC
CDR3 protein: CATSDRTGTPRDIYGYTF

V gene: TRBV2
D gene: TRBD1
clone size: NA
J gene: TRBJ2-7
CDR3 DNA: TGTGCCAGCAAAAAGACAGGGCCTTACGAGCAGTACTTC
CDR3 protein: CASKKTGPYEQYF

V gene: TRBV6-1
D gene: TRBD1
clone size: NA
J gene: TRBJ1-6
CDR3 DNA: TGTGCCAGCAGTGAAGCGAGGGAGACAGGGGGCAGGTCACCCCTCCACTTT
CDR3 protein: CASSEARETGGRSPLHF

V gene: TRBV5-1
D gene: TRBD2
clone size: few
J gene: TRBJ2-7
CDR3 DNA: TGCGCCAGCAGTTCCAGCGGGGGATCAAGGGGCTACTTC
CDR3 protein: CASSSSGGSRGYF

V gene: TRBV9
D gene: TRBD2
clone size: once
J gene: TRBJ2-3
CDR3 DNA: TGTGCCAGCAGCGTAGCGGGAGGGTGGGCAGATACGCAGTATTTT
CDR3 protein: CASSVAGGWADTQYF

V gene: TRBV5-1
D gene: NA
clone size: once
J gene: TRBJ2-1
CDR3 DNA: TGCGCCAGCAGCGACCCATCAGGTAGCGATTACAATGAGCAGTTCTTC
CDR3 protein: CASSDPSGSDYNEQFF

V gene: TRBV19
D gene: TRBD1
clone size: NA
J gene: TRBJ2-7
CDR3 DNA: TGTGCCAGTTCCGGGACAGGGGTGGGGGAGCAGTACTTC
CDR3 protein: CASSGTGVGEQYF

V gene: TRBV14
D gene: NA
clone size: NA
J gene: TRBJ1-2
CDR3 DNA: TGTGCCAGCAGCCGGAACGGGGCTCTCAACTATGGCTACACCTTC
CDR3 protein: CASSRNGALNYGYTF

V gene: TRBV3-1/TRBV3-2
D gene: NA
clone size: NA
J gene: TRBJ1-2
CDR3 DNA: TGTGCCAGCAGCTTACGACCCGACAGTGGCTATGGCTACACCTTC
CDR3 protein: CASSLRPDSGYGYTF

V gene: TRBV28
D gene: TRBD1
clone size: NA
J gene: TRBJ1-2
CDR3 DNA: TGTGCCAGCCTACCGGGACAGGGATTCTATGGCTACACCTTC
CDR3 protein: CASLPGQGFYGYTF

V gene: TRBV3-1/TRBV3-2
D gene: NA
clone size: NA
J gene: TRBJ2-7
CDR3 DNA: TGTGCCAGCAGCCCCGGGGGATACGAGCAGTACTTC
CDR3 protein: CASSPGGYEQYF